This T cell receptor beta chain appears in the sequencing data of a study of blood T cells in healthy people across ages. This clonotype was found a few times. Its target is unknown. A second roughly 7 to 11 cycle PCR used barcoded and J-beta primers. A single record per CDR3 protein comes from TCRdb applying MiXCR to the 5' RACE reads. The sample records around 900,000 distinct CDR3 sequences, roughly half being singletons. Germline V gene sequence: CDR1 DFQATT, CDR2 SNEGSKA (reference sequence). Unmatched junction bases numbered 6, after V lost 3 bases and J lost 6 bases. This CDR3 comprises 13 residues. General study findings and limits: Fewer expanded clones and more diversity marked long-lived versus aged donors.

The V and J genes are TRBV20-1 and TRBJ2-7; 9 positions agree with TRBD1. The sequence was obtained from a woman aged 60-75 years in good health. Material: blood. The CDR3, as DNA: TGCAGTGCTAGGACAGGGGGGGTTCTCGAGCAGTACTTC. It specifies CSARTGGVLEQYF.